This T cell receptor beta chain emerged from a study of blood T cell repertoires in COVID-19 (dated by TCRdb to about 2020). With respect to the entire study: Collaborator samples came from the United States, Italy and Spain and covered acute and convalescent phases of COVID-19. The material from the prospective study consisted of cDNA or gDNA derived from T cells, B-cell-depleted T cells, or PBMCs. Deeply sampled blood TCRbeta repertoires from subjects exposed to, actively infected with, or recovered from COVID-19 were included in the dataset. A freely available public database, intended as a resource for researchers studying the immune response to SARS-CoV-2, is where the repertoires were released. Samples were obtained from the ongoing ImmuneRACE study (first 160 participants) and from 1,254 subjects provided by 6 global collaborators. Nearly every sample came with metadata listing a de-identified subject ID, COVID-19 status, age in years and sex. Where HLA class I and class II types were available, the types were taken from metadata supplied by the sample provider, not from assay-based typing.

Samples from volunteer blood donors who had recovered from COVID-19 were contributed by a second Seattle source. Whole blood was collected in K2EDTA tubes by collaborating institutions according to the institutions' own protocols. For TCRbeta analysis, collaborators shipped samples as frozen whole blood, isolated PBMCs, or DNA extracted from either of those sample types. TCRbeta CDR3 regions were amplified from genomic DNA by means of the immunoSEQ Assay, a bias-controlled multiplex PCR. The study's processing was this. The number of nucleated cells in each sample was estimated by amplification of reference gene primers within the assay. Sequence reads were collapsed and filtered to measure the absolute abundance of every unique TCRbeta CDR3 rearrangement. For each sample, productive Simpson clonality was calculated by taking the square root of Simpson's diversity index across productive rearrangements. What TCRdb holds here is the immuneACCESS table cut down to in-frame rearrangements. Part of the clones is not present; checked against another copy, under half of the missing clones reflect an unresolved V gene, and the others are unexplained. V and J calls and clone size follow that table, whereas D and trimming were derived from the DNA. Counted in this sample were about 150,000 clones; about 85% of them appeared once. The ten largest make up 10% to 15% of the sample.

General study outcomes and caveats: The amount of clinical and demographic metadata varied by source and participant and was provided uncurated.

This clone was counted once. Its specific antigen is unknown. No much larger clonotype is one base removed from it; base qualities were not supplied. V lost 6 bases and J lost 7 bases; the stretch between them is 9 bases long. CDR1 and CDR2 are drawn from the germline V gene (reference sequence): MNHNY, SVGAGI. From its cysteine to its phenylalanine, the CDR3 spans 11 amino acids. Only CDR3 DNA remains: 33 bases, in frame from the first base. The receptor comes from a man aged 70-80 years who had recovered from COVID-19. The sample was peripheral blood. This chain is built from TRBV6-6 and TRBJ1-2, and TRBD1 may be the D gene, going by 6 matching bases. The CDR3 loop reads CASSRGSGYTF. The nucleotides read TGTGCCAGCAGCAGGGGTTCTGGCTACACCTTC.